The rows below give T cell receptor beta chains drawn from one sample of a study of T cells in Graves' hyperthyroidism and ophthalmopathy. TCRdb re-called the multiplex PCR reads with MiXCR, one entry per CDR3 protein. Of about 350,000 distinct CDR3 sequences listed, roughly 14% are singletons. Material: blood. These TCRs come from a woman aged 25 to 39 with Graves' hyperthyroidism. Both conserved end residues are part of each CDR3. D genes are given only for firm matches. Clone size is given for some rows only: seen once, a few or many times, or a class if the clone is expanded.

V gene	J gene	clone size	D gene	CDR3 DNA	CDR3 protein
TRBV12-3/TRBV12-4	TRBJ2-1	.	TRBD2	TGTGCCAGCAGTCTTCATTCGGGCAGCAGCTTGACCGGGACTAGTAGGAATGAGCAGTTCTTC	CASSLHSGSSLTGTSRNEQFF
TRBV20-1	TRBJ2-5	.	.	TGCAGTGCTGGTTCAGCATGGGCCCAGGACGGCGAGACCCAGTACTTC	CSAGSAWAQDGETQYF
TRBV4-2	TRBJ2-1	many	.	TGTGCCAGCAGCCTATGGGCCGAGAACAATGAGCAGTTCTTC	CASSLWAENNEQFF
TRBV2	TRBJ2-7	many	TRBD1	TGTGCCAGCAGGGGACAGGGTCACAATTACGAGCAGTACTTC	CASRGQGHNYEQYF
TRBV30	TRBJ1-5	few	TRBD1	TGTGCCTGGGGGGACAGGGACAACCAGCCCCAGCATTTT	CAWGDRDNQPQHF
TRBV27	TRBJ2-3	many	.	TGTGCCAGCAGGGGTGTAGTGGCGCACAGTGGTTTGGATACGCAGTATTTT	CASRGVVAHSGLDTQYF
TRBV11-2	TRBJ2-5	many	.	TGTGCCAGCAGCTTAGGGGGGGTATTGCGAGAGACCCAGTACTTC	CASSLGGVLRETQYF
TRBV20-1	TRBJ2-3	few	.	TGCAGTGCTACTTCCCGATGGGTACTGGGAGTTACTGCGCAGTATTTT	CSATSRWVLGVTAQYF
TRBV28	TRBJ2-6	few	.	TGTGCCAGCAGTTTCCCGACCGCCTGGGCCAACGTCCTGACTTTC	CASSFPTAWANVLTF
TRBV5-5	TRBJ2-7	few	.	TGTGCCAGCAGCTCGGAGGGGGTAAAGCAGTACTTC	CASSSEGVKQYF
TRBV20-1	TRBJ1-6	.	.	TGCAGTCCGAAGGAAGGGCACTCCTATAATTCACCCCTCCACTTT	CSPKEGHSYNSPLHF
TRBV7-3	TRBJ2-2	few	TRBD1	TGTGCCAGCAGCTCCTCCCCCCGGGACAGGGGTTTACCCGGGGAGCTGTTTTTT	CASSSSPRDRGLPGELFF
TRBV27	TRBJ2-5	many	.	TGTGCCAGCAGTCCAATCACGCCGGGACTGGGAAAGGAGACCCAGTACTTC	CASSPITPGLGKETQYF
TRBV27	TRBJ1-6	.	.	TGTGCCAGCGGAACAGGGAGTTCACCCCTCCACTTT	CASGTGSSPLHF
TRBV28	TRBJ2-3	many	TRBD1	TGTGCCAGCAGTTTGAGTGTCGGGACAGGGGGTCGGTATACGCAGTATTTT	CASSLSVGTGGRYTQYF
TRBV11-2	TRBJ2-2	many	.	TGTGCCAGCAGCTTAGCCGCGACACCGAACACCGGGGAGCTGTTTTTT	CASSLAATPNTGELFF
TRBV6-2/TRBV6-3	TRBJ2-2	.	.	TGTGCCAGCAGCTACGGGACCCGTCCGGGGGAGCTGTTTTTT	CASSYGTRPGELFF
TRBV4-2	TRBJ2-3	few	TRBD2	TGTGCCAGCAGCCAAGACTCCCTAGCGGGAGGGGGTACAGATACGCAGTATTTT	CASSQDSLAGGGTDTQYF
TRBV7-2	TRBJ2-7	many	.	TGTGCCAGCAGCTTGGGGCGTTTAAACGAGCAGTACTTC	CASSLGRLNEQYF
TRBV28	TRBJ1-5	few	TRBD1	TGTGCCAGCAGATTAACAGGGGCCAACTACTATCAGCCCCAGCATTTT	CASRLTGANYYQPQHF
TRBV7-2	TRBJ1-1	many	.	TGTGCCAGCAGCTTCCCACTCACTGAAGCTTTCTTT	CASSFPLTEAFF
TRBV24-1	TRBJ1-2	few	TRBD1	TGTGCCACCAGTCTTAGACAGGGAGATGGCTACACCTTC	CATSLRQGDGYTF
TRBV6-5	TRBJ1-2	few	.	TGTGCCAGCAGTTACTCGACTTATGGCTACACCTTC	CASSYSTYGYTF
TRBV10-3	TRBJ2-1	few	.	TGTGCCATCAGTGAGATAGCAGGCAATGAGCAGTTCTTC	CAISEIAGNEQFF
TRBV18	TRBJ1-1	many	.	TGTGCCAGCTCATCGAGAGACGGGAACACTGAAGCTTTCTTT	CASSSRDGNTEAFF
TRBV2	TRBJ1-6	many	.	TGTGCCAGCAGTGAGGAGGTTACCCTTGGGGCTTTACATTCACCCCTCCACTTT	CASSEEVTLGALHSPLHF
TRBV20-1	TRBJ2-3	many	.	TGCAGTGCTTCGGCTGAGGCCGCAGATACGCAGTATTTT	CSASAEAADTQYF
TRBV5-1	TRBJ2-1	many	.	TGCGCCAGCAGCTTATCGAGCAAGCATTTCTACAATGAGCAGTTCTTC	CASSLSSKHFYNEQFF
TRBV6-5	TRBJ1-5	.	.	TGTGCCAGCAGTTACTCGAGAGCCCAGTCAACAAGCCCCCAGCATTTT	CASSYSRAQSTSPQHF
TRBV20-1	TRBJ2-7	many	.	TGCAGTGCTAGAACTTCCAAGGGCCCCTCTGGCGAGCAGTACTTC	CSARTSKGPSGEQYF
TRBV29-1	TRBJ1-3	few	.	TGCAGCGTCGCGGTGGGATCGGGGGCCACACCCATATATTTT	CSVAVGSGATPIYF
TRBV7-9	TRBJ1-1	few	.	TGTGCCAGCAGCTTTTCTAACCACCAAATCTTGAACACTGAAGCTTTCTTT	CASSFSNHQILNTEAFF
TRBV11-2	TRBJ2-1	.	TRBD2	TGTGCCAGCAGCTTCCTCGCGGGAGGTTACAATGAGCAGTTCTTC	CASSFLAGGYNEQFF
TRBV4-2	TRBJ2-5	.	.	TGTGCCAGCAGCCCGGGACCCCCCGGGGAGACCCAGTACTTC	CASSPGPPGETQYF
TRBV6-1	TRBJ1-2	many	TRBD1	TGTGCCAGCAGTTCCCTGGACAGGGCCCTCAATGGCTACACCTTC	CASSSLDRALNGYTF
TRBV6-2/TRBV6-3	TRBJ1-1	.	.	TGTGCCAGCAGCAACCCCCCGGGGAGAGTAGAAGCTTTCTTT	CASSNPPGRVEAFF
TRBV2	TRBJ1-1	many	TRBD1	TGTGCCAGCACTGGACAGGGGTTGACTGAAGCTTTCTTT	CASTGQGLTEAFF
TRBV20-1	TRBJ2-1	.	TRBD2	TGCAGTGCCCGACTAGCGGGAGGTACTGAGCAGTTCTTC	CSARLAGGTEQFF
TRBV7-9	TRBJ2-3	.	TRBD1	TGTGCCAGCAGCAATGACAGGGGTAGCACAGATACGCAGTATTTT	CASSNDRGSTDTQYF
TRBV5-4	TRBJ2-2	.	TRBD2	TGTGCCAGCAGCAATGATAGGGGAGGGGCGAACACCGGGGAGCTGTTTTTT	CASSNDRGGANTGELFF
TRBV6-2/TRBV6-3	TRBJ1-1	many	.	TGTGCCAGCAGTTGGACTGGAAATGAAGCTTTCTTT	CASSWTGNEAFF
TRBV27	TRBJ1-4	many	.	TGTGCCAGCAGACGTCCAGGGGTTGGTGAAAAACTGTTTTTT	CASRRPGVGEKLFF
TRBV29-1	TRBJ2-1	.	.	TGCAGCCCCCTCCTAGTCAACAATGAGCAGTTCTTC	CSPLLVNNEQFF
TRBV29-1	TRBJ1-1	many	.	TGCAGCGTGCGCGCGGCAGCCCACACTGAAGCTTTCTTT	CSVRAAAHTEAFF
TRBV11-2	TRBJ2-5	few	.	TGTGCCAGCAGCTTAGCGCGGGGGCCTTGGGAGACCCAGTACTTC	CASSLARGPWETQYF
TRBV20-1	TRBJ1-6	few	.	TGCAGTGCTAGTAATCCCGGGGTCCTATCACCCCTCCACTTT	CSASNPGVLSPLHF
TRBV29-1	TRBJ2-5	.	.	TGCAGCGTTCGGTTACGGTTCCAAGAGACCCAGTACTTC	CSVRLRFQETQYF
TRBV30	TRBJ1-6	few	.	TGTGCCTGGAGGGGGAGGTCAGATTCCAATTCACCCCTCCACTTT	CAWRGRSDSNSPLHF
TRBV14	TRBJ1-1	many	TRBD1	TGTGCCAGCAGCCATTTGGGACAGGCAAACACTGAAGCTTTCTTT	CASSHLGQANTEAFF
TRBV11-2	TRBJ1-4	many	.	TGTGCCAGCAGCCAATCATATCAACCGACAATGCAGAAACTGTTTTTT	CASSQSYQPTMQKLFF
TRBV6-2/TRBV6-3	TRBJ2-2	many	.	TGTGCCAGCAGTTACCAACACAGTACGGAGTCCACCGGGGAGCTGTTTTTT	CASSYQHSTESTGELFF
TRBV18	TRBJ2-7	few	TRBD1	TGTGCCAGCTCACTCTCGACAGGGCCCGAGCAGTACTTC	CASSLSTGPEQYF
TRBV28	TRBJ2-2	.	TRBD1	TGTGCCAGCAGTTTAAGGGACAGCACCAGGGAGCTGTTTTTT	CASSLRDSTRELFF
TRBV25-1	TRBJ1-1	.	.	TGTGCCAGCAGTGAGGTCGGATTGAACACTGAAGCTTTCTTT	CASSEVGLNTEAFF
TRBV3-1	TRBJ1-4	.	.	TGTGCCAGCAGCCAAGAGGGAGCAATGAATGAAAAACTGTTTTTT	CASSQEGAMNEKLFF
TRBV4-1	TRBJ1-2	many	TRBD1	TGTGCCAGCAGTCGGACAGGGGCTAACTATGGCTACACCTTC	CASSRTGANYGYTF
TRBV4-3	TRBJ2-7	few	.	TGCGCCAGCAGCCAAGAAGTAGGATCAACGGAACCCCCCTACGAGCAGTACTTC	CASSQEVGSTEPPYEQYF
TRBV12-3/TRBV12-4	TRBJ2-5	few	TRBD1	TGTGCCAGCAGTGGGAGCGCGGGACAGGGATCAGAGACCCAGTACTTC	CASSGSAGQGSETQYF
TRBV20-1	TRBJ2-1	.	.	TGCAGTGCTAGAACTAGCCCGGCGAATGAGCAGTTCTTC	CSARTSPANEQFF